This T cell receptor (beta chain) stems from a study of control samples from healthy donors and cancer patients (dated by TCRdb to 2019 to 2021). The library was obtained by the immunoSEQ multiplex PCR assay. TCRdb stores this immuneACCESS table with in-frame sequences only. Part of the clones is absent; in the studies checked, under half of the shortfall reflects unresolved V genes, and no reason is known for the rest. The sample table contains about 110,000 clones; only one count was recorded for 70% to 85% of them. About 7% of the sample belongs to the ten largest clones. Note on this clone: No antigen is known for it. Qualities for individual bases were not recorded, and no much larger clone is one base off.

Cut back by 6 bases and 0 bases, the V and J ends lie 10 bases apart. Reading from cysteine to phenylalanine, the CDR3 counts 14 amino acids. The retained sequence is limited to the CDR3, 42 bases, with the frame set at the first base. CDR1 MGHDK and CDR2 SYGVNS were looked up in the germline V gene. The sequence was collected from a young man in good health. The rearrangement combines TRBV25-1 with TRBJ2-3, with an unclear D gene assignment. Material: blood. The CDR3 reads CASSQAVSTDTQYF. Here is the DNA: TGTGCCAGCAGCCAAGCAGTTAGCACAGATACGCAGTATTTT.